The present T cell receptor beta chain was sequenced within a study of CD8 T cells in Susac syndrome. Deletions cut 0 bases from V and 8 bases from J, with 5 bases between. The CDR3 length is 12 residues. Germline V gene sequence: CDR1 MGHRA, CDR2 YSYEKL. After extraction with the RNeasy kit, roughly 0.45 to 1 ug of the RNA was reverse transcribed using random hexamers. Each CDR3 protein gets one entry after TCRdb re-called the immunoSEQ multiplex PCR reads with MiXCR. The sample contains 70,000 to 85,000 distinct CDR3 sequences, 90% to 97% of which appear only once. This rearrangement joins TRBV4-1 to TRBJ2-1, with D unclear. The sequenced sample consisted of CD8+ T cells from PBMCs. The clonotype originates from a human donor with Susac syndrome. This CDR3 is CASSQDYHEQFF. In nucleotides, the CDR3 is TGCGCCAGCAGCCAAGATTACCATGAGCAGTTCTTC.